Below are 2 T cell receptor beta chains sequenced from a single sample in a study of blood T cell repertoires in COVID-19. TCRdb keeps only in-frame clones here, not all; method: immunoSEQ multiplex PCR. The repertoire holds about 68,000 clones, with 90% as singletons. Source material: peripheral blood. The source is a man in his fifties or sixties with COVID-19, enrolled during active disease.

The chain combines TRBV19 with TRBJ1-1; 8 bases fit TRBD1. This CDR3 region has 16 residues. The V gene's germline CDR1 is LNHDA and CDR2 SQIVND (reference sequence). Trimming cost V 4 bases and J 1 base; bases outside gene matches: 8. Written as DNA, the CDR3 is TGTGCCAGTAGTAGTCTCAGGGGGCCGGCGAACACTGAAGCTTTCTTT. This codes for CASSSLRGPANTEAFF. Full variable domain (remainder filled in from reference TRBV19 and TRBJ1-1): DGGITQSPKYLFRKEGQNVTLSCEQNLNHDAMYWYRQDPGQGLRLIYYSQIVNDFQKGDIAEGYSVSREKKESFPLTVTSAQKNPTAFYLCASSSLRGPANTEAFFGQGTRLTVV.

The chain couples TRBV3-1 (or the pseudogene TRBV3-2) to TRBJ2-1, with 8 bases identical to TRBD2. Trimming cost V 4 bases and J 4 bases; bases outside gene matches: 3. Germline CDR1 is LGHDT and CDR2 is YNNKEL (reference sequence). The CDR3 extends over 14 amino acids. The CDR3 DNA sequence: TGTGCCAGCAGCCTCACTAGCGGTTACAATGAGCAGTTCTTC. Its protein product is CASSLTSGYNEQFF.